These 5 T cell receptor beta chains were sequenced from one sample in a study of response to subunit inactivated influenza vaccine. TCRdb redid the calling of the RT-PCR reads with MiXCR, one entry per CDR3 protein. The table has roughly 540,000 distinct CDR3 sequences, 20% to 25% seen once. These data were also reused for a study on T cells expressing NK-cell markers. Per that paper: The cDNA for TCR beta came from 5'RACE template switching with UMIs.

Sequenced material: CD4+ T cells sorted from PBMCs, taken 11 to 12 days after vaccination. The receptors derive from a man aged 50 to 59 who received an inactivated influenza vaccine.

V is TRBV15 and J is TRBJ2-1; D gene uncertain. The germline V and J ends were trimmed by 0 bases and 8 bases, with 11 bases remaining between them. The V gene's germline CDR1 is LNHNV and CDR2 YYDKDF (reference sequence). This CDR3 comprises 14 residues. The CDR3 bases are TGTGCCACCAGCAGAGATCTTGGCGAGGATGAGCAGTTCTTC. This translates into CATSRDLGEDEQFF.

This clonotype was recorded a few times. CDR3 in amino acids: CASSVGTAWEETQYF. The DNA for the CDR3 is TGTGCCAGCAGCGTCGGGACAGCTTGGGAAGAGACCCAGTACTTC. The chain links TRBV9 to TRBJ2-5, with 7 bases fitting TRBD1. The CDR3 runs 15 residues. Germline CDR1 and CDR2: SGDLS and YYNGEE. V lost 2 bases and J lost 3; bases outside the gene matches: 7.

This clonotype was seen only a few times. The gene calls are TRBV7-7 and TRBJ2-1; no definite D call. From germline, CDR1 is SSHAT and CDR2 FNYEAQ (reference sequence). Trimming left V 5 bases short and J 0 bases short, with 11 bases between. The length of the CDR3 is 15 residues. This CDR3 reads CASSRGQDSYNEQFF. Here the CDR3 DNA reads TGTGCCAGCAGCCGAGGTCAGGACTCCTACAATGAGCAGTTCTTC.

This clonotype was seen a handful of times. This chain joins TRBV5-1 and TRBJ1-6; a possible D gene is TRBD1 (6 bases). CDR3 length equals 15 residues. Germline CDR1 is SGHRS and CDR2 is YFSETQ. Between the trimmed V and J ends, which lost 3 bases and 5 bases, there was a span of 12 bases. The CDR3 nucleotides read TGCGCCAGCAGCTGGGGGCCTCAACATAATTCACCCCTCCACTTT. It codes for CASSWGPQHNSPLHF. Combining the CDR3 with reference TRBV5-1 and TRBJ1-6 gives the whole variable domain KAGVTQTPRYLIKTRGQQVTLSCSPISGHRSVSWYQQTPGQGLQFLFEYFSETQRNKGNFPGRFSGRQFSNSRSEMNVSTLELGDSALYLCASSWGPQHNSPLHFGNGTRLTVT.

This rearrangement joins TRBV27 to TRBJ2-3; D not certain. CDR3 length: 13 residues. Trimming cost V 1 base and J 2 bases, with 4 bases left between them. CDR1 MNHEY and CDR2 SMNVEV come from the germline V gene (reference sequence). CDR3 in DNA: TGTGCCAGCAGTTTATGGTACACAGATACGCAGTATTTT. Its translation: CASSLWYTDTQYF.